This TCR beta chain was sequenced for a study of blood T cell repertoires in COVID-19. This CDR3 region has 21 residues. The germline V gene has CDR1 LGHNT and CDR2 FRNRAP. Germline trimming cut 0 bases from V and 4 bases from J; bases unmatched to any gene: 21. The method was immunoSEQ multiplex PCR; TCRdb's version includes in-frame clones alone and lacks a portion of them. The table shows more than 85,000 clones, with approximately 81% occurring only once. The source is a man aged 55 to 69 with acute or convalescent COVID-19. Sequencing used peripheral blood. The genes are TRBV12-5 and TRBJ1-2; 9 nucleotides agree with TRBD1. The CDR3 DNA is TGTGCTAGTGGTTTGGTACCCGGGTTGGGGACAGGGTTTACGGCCACCTATGGCTACACCTTC. Protein product: CASGLVPGLGTGFTATYGYTF.